Here is one TCR beta chain with its context. Its cognate antigen is unknown. The data belong to a study of beta chain features in type 1 diabetes. The study reverse transcribed the entire isolated RNA, so it sequenced expressed TCRB transcripts. Sequencing of stem cell-like memory T cell samples yielded some 1 million reads on average. Generated by immunoSEQ multiplex PCR, the TCRdb table keeps only in-frame clones and is missing some. Among tens of thousands of clones listed, around 32% were seen once. Regarding the study as a whole: Cells that show high TCR expression could be over-represented by cDNA sequencing.

This CDR3 contains 13 residues. Germline-derived CDR1 and CDR2 are SGHRS and YFSETQ. Trimming shortened V by 5 bases and J by 6 bases, and 15 bases separated the two germline ends. The sequencing input was stem cell memory CD4+ T cells from blood. J is TRBJ2-7 and V is TRBV5-1; D gene unclear. This clonotype originated in a woman aged 18-29 years in good health. Written as DNA, the CDR3 is TGCGCCAGCAGTCAACAGCAGGTCGGCGAGCAGTACTTC. This gives the protein CASSQQQVGEQYF.